These 20 T cell receptor beta chains were sequenced from one sample in a study of cytomegalovirus exposure and HLA in healthy donors. Researchers ran the PCR with 60 Vbeta and 13 Jbeta primers. Assay: immunoSEQ multiplex PCR; the TCRdb copy retains only in-frame clones and omits some. Here the sample spans more than 85,000 clones, approximately 9% being singletons. Sequencing was carried out using PBMCs. Every receptor here comes from a man aged 45-65 years in good health and CMV-seropositive.

This clone has just a few counts. V is TRBV5-1 and J is TRBJ2-3, with TRBD1 matching over 7 bases. J gave up 3 bases and V 3 bases, and 7 bases lay outside the gene matches. The CDR3 sequence is 15 residues long. Germline lookup yields CDR1 SGHRS and CDR2 YFSETQ. The CDR3 region is CASSSSWTGTDTQYF. CDR3 nucleotides: TGCGCCAGCAGCTCTTCATGGACAGGAACAGATACGCAGTATTTT.

The chain is built from TRBV18 and TRBJ1-5, with D possibly matching TRBD1 (5 bases). V was cut by 3 bases and J by 5 bases, with 11 bases left in between. Per germline, CDR1 KGHSH and CDR2 LQKENI. This CDR3 has 14 amino acids. CDR3 nucleotides: TGTGCCAGCTCACCCGCCGGGGGTTATCAGCCCCAGCATTTT. It encodes CASSPAGGYQPQHF.

This chain joins TRBV27 and TRBJ2-7; 7 bases are a match to TRBD2. The J segment lost 5 bases and the V segment lost 5 bases, leaving 18 bases of the junction unmatched. There are 17 residues in the CDR3. Per germline, CDR1 MNHEY and CDR2 SMNVEV (reference sequence). CDR3 in DNA: TGTGCCAGCAGTCAACCGATTAGGGGAGGGCGCGCAGACGAGCAGTACTTC. Protein sequence: CASSQPIRGGRADEQYF.

This clone occurred a few times. This chain joins TRBV28 and TRBJ2-5, with 8 bases identical to TRBD2. This CDR3 is 15 amino acids long. J gave up 1 base and V 1 base, and 2 bases lay outside the gene matches. CDR1 is MDHEN and CDR2 is SYDVKM in the germline V gene. The CDR3 sequence is CASSLLAGIQETQYF. Here the CDR3 DNA reads TGTGCCAGCAGTTTATTAGCGGGGATCCAAGAGACCCAGTACTTC.

There are a few counts of this clone. The genes are TRBV5-4 and TRBJ2-2, with TRBD1 as a possible D gene (5 bases). Trimming stripped 0 bases from V and 5 bases from J, with 11 bases between. This CDR3 has 15 amino acids. Germline assignment: CDR1 SGHNT and CDR2 YYREEE (reference sequence). CDR3 region: CASSLGGRGTGELFF. In nucleotides, the CDR3 is TGTGCCAGCAGCTTGGGAGGTAGGGGTACCGGGGAGCTGTTTTTT.

This clone was counted a few times. The same CDR3 can be traced to other DNA sequences in this sample. This chain connects TRBV6-5 to TRBJ1-2; weak D call: TRBD1 (6 bases). CDR1 is MNHEY, CDR2 SVGAGI, per germline. The CDR3 consists of 12 residues. Trimming left V 0 bases short and J 8 bases short, with 7 bases between. In DNA form, the CDR3 reads TGTGCCAGCAGTTACTCGGACAGCGGCTACACCTTC. Translating it yields CASSYSDSGYTF.

The chain has TRBV28 and TRBJ2-5; D uncertain. Germline CDR1 and CDR2: MDHEN and SYDVKM. There are 12 residues in the CDR3. V lost 6 bases and J 2 bases, leaving 7 bases between the germline ends. The CDR3 DNA is TGTGCCAGCAGCTCCCTTCAAGAGACCCAGTACTTC. It translates to CASSSLQETQYF.

The chain combines TRBV27 with TRBJ1-2; 8 nucleotides match TRBD1. The CDR3 has 14 residues. The germline gives CDR1 MNHEY, CDR2 SMNVEV (reference sequence). V was clipped by 6 bases and J by 1 base; unmatched bases: 4. CDR3 coding DNA: TGTGCCAGCAGACAGACAGGGGTTAACTATGGCTACACCTTC. This codes for CASRQTGVNYGYTF.

This clone was seen a few times. This rearrangement joins TRBV7-9 to TRBJ2-1; maybe TRBD2 (7 bases). This CDR3 is built from 15 residues. V dropped 5 bases and J dropped 5 bases, with 16 bases sitting between them. CDR1 and CDR2 (germline): SEHNR, FQNEAQ (reference sequence). The CDR3 protein is CASSRRLAGDNEQFF. CDR3 bases: TGTGCCAGCAGCCGCAGACTAGCAGGGGACAATGAGCAGTTCTTC.

This clone has only a few counts. The chain joins TRBV28 to TRBJ2-2; tentatively, D is TRBD2 (5 bases). This CDR3 has 16 amino acids. Germline V CDR1 and CDR2: MDHEN, SYDVKM. Trimming took 8 bases from V and 1 from J, leaving 17 bases between them. CDR3 bases: TGTGCCAGCCTAAAGGGAGCGGTAAAGAACACCGGGGAGCTGTTTTTT. Its protein product is CASLKGAVKNTGELFF.

CDR3 bases: TGTGCCAGCAGTGAAGATCGGACAGGGCGATCACCCCTCCACTTT. Translating gives CASSEDRTGRSPLHF. The chain joins TRBV2 to TRBJ1-6, with TRBD1 matching 8 bases. The germline gives CDR1 SNHLY, CDR2 FYNNEI. The CDR3 runs 15 residues. Losses at the gene ends were 1 base for V and 10 bases for J; bases not matched to a gene: 6.

The chain is built from TRBV11-2 and TRBJ2-2; possible D gene TRBD1, 6 bases. Germline CDR1 SGHAT, CDR2 FQNNGV. There are 17 residues in the CDR3. Between the trimmed V and J ends, which lost 5 bases and 6 bases, there was a span of 22 bases. CDR3 amino acids: CASSAATGFSAPGELFF. Here the CDR3 DNA reads TGTGCCAGCAGCGCCGCCACAGGGTTTAGCGCACCCGGGGAGCTGTTTTTT.

The sample holds many counts of this clone. This CDR3 is CASSILAGSNQPQHF. The DNA of the CDR3 is TGTGCCAGTAGTATACTTGCGGGAAGCAATCAGCCCCAGCATTTT. The chain carries TRBV19 and TRBJ1-5; D unclear. This CDR3 comprises 15 residues. The V gene lost 2 bases and the J gene lost 1 base, with 9 bases spanning the gap. Germline assignment: CDR1 LNHDA and CDR2 SQIVND (reference sequence).

This rearrangement joins TRBV5-1 to TRBJ2-3; D is uncertain. This CDR3 contains 15 residues. Between the trimmed V and J ends, which lost 2 bases and 0 bases, there was a span of 10 bases. CDR1 SGHRS and CDR2 YFSETQ come from the germline V gene. In DNA, the CDR3 is TGCGCCAGCAGCTTAGGCGGCGCTAGCACAGATACGCAGTATTTT. It is translated as CASSLGGASTDTQYF.

This clone was observed a few times. This chain uses TRBV9 with TRBJ2-1; D is perhaps TRBD1 (5 bases). The CDR3 contains 15 residues. Germline lookup yields CDR1 SGDLS and CDR2 YYNGEE. Trimming stripped 3 bases from V and 6 bases from J, with 16 bases between. The CDR3 spells CASSATGVMGNEQFF. The CDR3 DNA follows: TGTGCCAGCAGCGCTACAGGTGTTATGGGCAATGAGCAGTTCTTC.

This clone has only a few counts. This chain connects TRBV19 to TRBJ2-1, with 9 bases lining up with TRBD1. Trimming cost V 3 bases and J 8 bases; bases outside gene matches: 8. CDR1 and CDR2 (germline): LNHDA, SQIVND (reference sequence). The length of the CDR3 is 15 residues. CDR3 in amino acids: CASSMRGQGRDEQFF. As DNA, the CDR3 is TGTGCCAGTAGTATGAGGGGACAGGGACGCGATGAGCAGTTCTTC.

In its sample, this clone was seen a few times. This sequence joins TRBV5-1 and TRBJ1-3, with D possibly matching TRBD1 (5 bases). The germline V gene encodes CDR1 SGHRS and CDR2 YFSETQ. Between the trimmed V and J ends, which lost 4 bases and 4 bases, there was a span of 15 bases. The CDR3 length is 15 residues. The CDR3 spells CASSPAGGKGNTIYF. CDR3 in DNA: TGCGCCAGCAGCCCGGCGGGGGGGAAGGGAAACACCATATATTTT.

There are a few counts of this clone. The J gene is TRBJ2-2, the V gene TRBV7-9; TRBD2 matches 12 bases. The CDR3 covers 16 residues. Germline assignment: CDR1 SEHNR and CDR2 FQNEAQ (reference sequence). V trimming: 5 bases; J trimming: 5 bases; junction bases outside the gene matches: 6. Written as DNA, the CDR3 is TGTGCCAGCAGCCGCGTGACTAGCGGGAGAACCGGGGAGCTGTTTTTT. Translating gives CASSRVTSGRTGELFF.

This clone has at least ten counts. The V gene is TRBV11-2, the J gene TRBJ2-3, with D possibly TRBD1 on 5 matching bases. Germline CDR1 reads SGHAT; CDR2 reads FQNNGV. There are 14 residues in the CDR3. V lost 5 bases to trimming and J lost 4 bases, with 13 bases between them. CDR3 loop: CASSRPRQSDTQYF. Here the CDR3 DNA reads TGTGCCAGCAGCCGACCTCGACAGTCAGATACGCAGTATTTT.

The genes are TRBV7-2 and TRBJ2-1; perhaps TRBD1 as D (6 bases). Germline CDR1 and CDR2: SGHTA and FQGNSA. V shed 5 bases and J shed 4 bases, with 15 bases lying between them. The CDR3 is 15 amino acids. CDR3 in amino acids: CASSRATRGYNEQFF. CDR3 bases: TGTGCCAGCAGCCGAGCAACCAGGGGTTACAATGAGCAGTTCTTC.